The present entry profiles one TCR beta chain with its context. Its antigen is currently not known. Base qualities are not recorded, but no much larger clone differs from it by a single base. Receptor amplification or capture employed the immunoSEQ multiplex PCR assay. The authors' analysis ran thus. A statistical classification framework was built for diagnosing cytomegalovirus status from the catalog of TCR beta chain sequences. This is the immuneACCESS table as TCRdb keeps it, with only in-frame sequences that have V and J called. A part of the clones is gone; compared with another copy, unresolved V genes explain less than half, and the rest is unexplained. V, J and clone size are taken as reported in that table, and D and trimming were inferred from the DNA itself. The sample contains some 150,000 clones, 75% to 90% of them found a single time. Together, the top ten hold about 6.6% of the sample.

This record belongs to a study of cytomegalovirus exposure and HLA in healthy donors (dated by TCRdb to 2016 to 2017). A note on the overall study: According to a later analysis, one platform produced both the 110 or so validation repertoires and the roughly 640 repertoires of the first cohort. In addition to the first cohort of roughly 700 subjects, a separate validation cohort of under 150 different subjects was used. The study aimed to test whether signatures of past pathogen exposure could be identified by cataloging public T cell receptors. To predict cytomegalovirus infection status, the study brought together high-throughput TCR immunosequencing, statistical association of individual TCRs with disease status, and machine learning. Broader findings and caveats from the paper: Subsequent analysis determined that TCRs grouped into clusters in the first cohort also showed a tendency toward co-occurrence across the roughly 110 validation repertoires, and 85% to 95% of cluster scores exceeded 0. A later analysis had no HLA typing for the validation cohort, so co-occurrence there was scored across all 130 or so repertoires. It was suggested by the authors that the approach could potentially be generalized to other disease states and immunological phenotypes. While some public TCRs were present in many individuals, most TCR sequences turned up only very rarely across donors. Cytomegalovirus status was reported to be diagnosed by the classifier with high specificity and sensitivity in both the original and validation cohorts. A few of the identified cytomegalovirus-associated TCR beta chains were confirmed in vitro to be specific for cytomegalovirus antigens. The study listed 164 TCR beta chains as associated with cytomegalovirus.

CDR1 and CDR2 are drawn from the germline V gene: SGHAT, FQNNGV. The CDR3 contains 15 residues, cysteine and phenylalanine counted. This entry keeps only the CDR3 DNA: 45 bases, framed from base 1. Germline trimming: 5 bases from V, 2 bases from J; junction bases outside gene matches: 3. Donors formed part of the validation cohort, which comprised approximately 130 subjects and was distinct from the first cohort of 550 to 850 subjects. This sequence was found in a woman in her twenties or thirties in good health and CMV-seropositive. Recombination connected TRBV11-2 to TRBJ2-1; 10 junctional bases match TRBD1. The sequencing input was PBMCs. The CDR3 amino acid sequence is: CASSLGQGAYNEQFF. The base sequence is TGTGCCAGCAGCCTCGGACAGGGGGCCTACAATGAGCAGTTCTTC.